This T cell receptor (beta chain) was sequenced during a study of blood T cell repertoires in COVID-19. On the study more broadly: The United States, Italy and Spain provided the acute and convalescent COVID-19 samples.

Patients at the Seattle site were enrolled during active infection and followed longitudinally. The CDR3 spans 16 residues. V was clipped by 3 bases and J by 5 bases; unmatched bases: 11. As processed by the authors: By means of reference gene primer amplification, nucleated cell counts were estimated. Sequencing was performed with immunoSEQ multiplex PCR; in TCRdb, only in-frame clones are kept and a portion is missing. V and J calls and clone size are copied from that table; D and trimming were computed from the DNA. The sample lists some 200,000 clones, more than 70% seen once, with roughly 19% in the top ten.

This chain connects TRBV23-1 to TRBJ1-1, with 8 bases lining up with TRBD1. TRBV23-1 is recorded as an ORF, its role being uncertain. The clonotype was recovered from a man aged 50 to 60 with COVID-19, enrolled during active disease. The sequencing sample was made of peripheral blood. CDR3 amino acids: CASSHPRGTGGTEAFF. CDR3 nucleotide sequence: TGCGCCAGCAGTCACCCTCGCGGGACAGGAGGGACTGAAGCTTTCTTT.